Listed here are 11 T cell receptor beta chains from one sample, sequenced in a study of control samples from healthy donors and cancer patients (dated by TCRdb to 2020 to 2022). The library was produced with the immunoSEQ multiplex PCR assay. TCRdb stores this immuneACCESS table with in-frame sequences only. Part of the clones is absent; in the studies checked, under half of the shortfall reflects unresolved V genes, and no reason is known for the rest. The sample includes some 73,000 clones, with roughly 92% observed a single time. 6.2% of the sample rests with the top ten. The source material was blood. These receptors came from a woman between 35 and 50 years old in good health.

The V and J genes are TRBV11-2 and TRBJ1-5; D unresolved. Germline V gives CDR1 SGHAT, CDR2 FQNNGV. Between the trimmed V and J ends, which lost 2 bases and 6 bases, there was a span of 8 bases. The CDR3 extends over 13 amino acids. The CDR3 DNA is TGTGCCAGCAGCTTATGGGGAACTCAGCCCCAGCATTTT. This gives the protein CASSLWGTQPQHF.

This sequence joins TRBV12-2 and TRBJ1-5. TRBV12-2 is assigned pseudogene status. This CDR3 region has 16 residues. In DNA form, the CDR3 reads TGTGCAAGTCGCCCCCCGTCCGGGGGGGTTTATCAGCCCCAGCATTTT. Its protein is CASRPPSGGVYQPQHF.

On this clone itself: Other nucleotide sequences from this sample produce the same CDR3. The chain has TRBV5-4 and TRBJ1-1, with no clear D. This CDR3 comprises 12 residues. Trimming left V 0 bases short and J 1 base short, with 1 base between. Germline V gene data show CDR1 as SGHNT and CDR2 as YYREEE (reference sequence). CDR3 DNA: TGTGCCAGCAGCTTGGCGAACACTGAAGCTTTCTTT. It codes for CASSLANTEAFF.

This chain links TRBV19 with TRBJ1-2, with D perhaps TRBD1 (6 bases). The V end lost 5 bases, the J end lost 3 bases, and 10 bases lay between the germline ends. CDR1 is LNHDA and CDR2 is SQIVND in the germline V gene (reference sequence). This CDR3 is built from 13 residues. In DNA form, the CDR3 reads TGTGCCAGTAGTCCAGGGGAGGACTATGGCTACACCTTC. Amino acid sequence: CASSPGEDYGYTF. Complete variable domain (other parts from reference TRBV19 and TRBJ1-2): DGGITQSPKYLFRKEGQNVTLSCEQNLNHDAMYWYRQDPGQGLRLIYYSQIVNDFQKGDIAEGYSVSREKKESFPLTVTSAQKNPTAFYLCASSPGEDYGYTFGSGTRLTVV.

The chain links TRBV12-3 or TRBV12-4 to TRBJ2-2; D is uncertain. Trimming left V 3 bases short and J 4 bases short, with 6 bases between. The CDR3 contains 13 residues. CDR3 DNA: TGTGCCAGCAGTTTGTTAGGCACCGGGGAGCTGTTTTTT. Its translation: CASSLLGTGELFF.

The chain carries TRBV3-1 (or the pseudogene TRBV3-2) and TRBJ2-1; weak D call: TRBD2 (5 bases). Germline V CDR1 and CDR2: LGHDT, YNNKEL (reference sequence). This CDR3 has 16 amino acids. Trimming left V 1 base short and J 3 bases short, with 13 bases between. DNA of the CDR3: TGTGCCAGCAGCCAAGGCTTCTCGGGGAACTACAATGAGCAGTTCTTC. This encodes CASSQGFSGNYNEQFF.

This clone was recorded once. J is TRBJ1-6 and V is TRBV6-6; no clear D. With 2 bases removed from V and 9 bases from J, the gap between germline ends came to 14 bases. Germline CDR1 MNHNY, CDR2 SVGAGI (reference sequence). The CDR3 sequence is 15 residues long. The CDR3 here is CASSYVREGGSPLHF. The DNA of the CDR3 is TGTGCCAGCAGTTACGTCCGGGAGGGAGGTTCACCCCTCCACTTT.

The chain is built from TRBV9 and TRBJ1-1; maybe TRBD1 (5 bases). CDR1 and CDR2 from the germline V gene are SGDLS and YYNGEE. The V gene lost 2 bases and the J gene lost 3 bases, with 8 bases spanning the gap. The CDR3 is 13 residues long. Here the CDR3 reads CASSVQGDTEAFF. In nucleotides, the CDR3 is TGTGCCAGCAGCGTGCAGGGAGACACTGAAGCTTTCTTT.

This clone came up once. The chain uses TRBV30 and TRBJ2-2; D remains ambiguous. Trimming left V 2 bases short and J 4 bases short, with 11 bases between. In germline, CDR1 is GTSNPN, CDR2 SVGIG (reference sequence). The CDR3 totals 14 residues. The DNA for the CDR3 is TGTGCCTGGAGTCGGGTTATTGGCACCGGGGAGCTGTTTTTT. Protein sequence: CAWSRVIGTGELFF. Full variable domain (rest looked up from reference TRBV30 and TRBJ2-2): SQTIHQWPATLVQPVGSPLSLECTVEGTSNPNLYWYRQAAGRGLQLLFYSVGIGQISSEVPQNLSASRPQDRQFILSSKKLLLSDSGFYLCAWSRVIGTGELFFGEGSRLTVL.

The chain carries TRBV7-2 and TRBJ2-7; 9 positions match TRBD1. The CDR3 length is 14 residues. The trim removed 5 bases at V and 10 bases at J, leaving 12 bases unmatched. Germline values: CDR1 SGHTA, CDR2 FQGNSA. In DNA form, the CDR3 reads TGTGCCAGCAGCAAAACAGGGGGCCAAACCCGCCAGTACTTC. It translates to CASSKTGGQTRQYF. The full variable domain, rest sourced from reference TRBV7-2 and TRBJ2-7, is GAGVSQSPSNKVTEKGKDVELRCDPISGHTALYWYRQSLGQGLEFLIYFQGNSAPDKSGLPSDRFSAERTGGSVSTLTIQRTQQEDSAVYLCASSKTGGQTRQYFGPGTRLTVT.

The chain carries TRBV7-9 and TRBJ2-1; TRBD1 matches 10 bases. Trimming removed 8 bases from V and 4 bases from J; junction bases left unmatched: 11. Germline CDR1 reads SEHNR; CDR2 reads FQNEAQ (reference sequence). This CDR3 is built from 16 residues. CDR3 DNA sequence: TGTGCCAGCTCAAATCTCGGGGACAGGGGATACAATGAGCAGTTCTTC. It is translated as CASSNLGDRGYNEQFF.